This T cell receptor beta chain emerged from a study of T cell changes during pregnancy in multiple sclerosis. Assay used: immunoSEQ multiplex PCR; TCRdb lists only in-frame clones, some missing. In the table there are some 120,000 clones, roughly 95% of which are singletons. V lost 6 bases, J lost 10 bases, and 16 bases lay in between. CDR1 and CDR2 from the germline V gene are MNHEY and SVGAGI. The CDR3 loop spans 13 amino acids. The V call is TRBV6-5, the J call TRBJ2-1, with TRBD2 as a possible D gene (6 bases). The clonotype originates from a female donor with multiple sclerosis, enrolled in a pregnancy study. Specimen: peripheral blood, collected after pregnancy. CDR3 sequence reads: CASRTPSRGEQFF. The CDR3 DNA sequence: TGTGCCAGCAGAACTCCTTCGCGGGGCGAGCAGTTCTTC.